A single sample is the source of the 22 T cell receptor beta chains below, sequenced in a study of blood T cell repertoires in COVID-19. Assay used: immunoSEQ multiplex PCR; TCRdb lists only in-frame clones, some missing. The sample shows 150,000 to 200,000 clones, nearly 90% of them seen only once. Sequencing used peripheral blood. The origin of the receptors is a man aged 18 to 30 who had recovered from COVID-19.

This rearrangement joins TRBV7-2 to TRBJ2-1; D perhaps matches TRBD2 (6 bases). Germline V gene data show CDR1 as SGHTA and CDR2 as FQGNSA. Trimming removed 5 bases at V and 4 bases at J, with 12 bases between. This CDR3 is built from 14 residues. Here the CDR3 reads CASSPGLLYNEQFF. Here the CDR3 DNA reads TGTGCCAGCAGCCCTGGACTATTATACAATGAGCAGTTCTTC.

V and J are TRBV6-5 and TRBJ1-5; 7 bases line up with TRBD1. After removal of 5 bases from V and 5 bases from J, the junction contained 0 bases not matched to a gene. Germline values: CDR1 MNHEY, CDR2 SVGAGI. This CDR3 spans 12 amino acids. The CDR3 DNA is TGTGCCAGCAGTACAGGGGATCAGCCCCAGCATTTT. This sequence encodes CASSTGDQPQHF.

This chain joins TRBV30 and TRBJ1-2; TRBD1 aligns across 8 bases. CDR1 is GTSNPN and CDR2 is SVGIG in the germline V gene (reference sequence). This CDR3 is 13 amino acids long. V lost 5 bases to trimming and J lost 5 bases; unmatched junction nucleotides: 7. Here the CDR3 DNA reads TGTGCCTGGGCCCGGGACAGGATATATGGCTACACCTTC. It yields the protein CAWARDRIYGYTF. Based on the CDR3 plus reference TRBV30 and TRBJ1-2, the full variable domain is SQTIHQWPATLVQPVGSPLSLECTVEGTSNPNLYWYRQAAGRGLQLLFYSVGIGQISSEVPQNLSASRPQDRQFILSSKKLLLSDSGFYLCAWARDRIYGYTFGSGTRLTVV.

V and J are TRBV5-1 and TRBJ2-5, with TRBD1 matching over 7 bases. The germline V gene has CDR1 SGHRS and CDR2 YFSETQ. There are 18 residues in the CDR3. Trimming at V came to 0 bases and at J to 2 bases, leaving 13 bases not matched to a gene. The CDR3 DNA reads TGCGCCAGCAGCTTGGGAGTCGGGACAGCCTGGGAGCAAGAGACCCAGTACTTC. This gives the protein CASSLGVGTAWEQETQYF. Drawing the rest from reference TRBV5-1 and TRBJ2-5, the complete variable domain is KAGVTQTPRYLIKTRGQQVTLSCSPISGHRSVSWYQQTPGQGLQFLFEYFSETQRNKGNFPGRFSGRQFSNSRSEMNVSTLELGDSALYLCASSLGVGTAWEQETQYFGPGTRLLVL.

Only one count was recorded for this clone. The V call is TRBV5-8, the J call TRBJ2-3; TRBD2 agrees at 9 bases. Germline loops: CDR1 SGHTS, CDR2 YDEGEE. The V gene end was trimmed by 0 bases and the J gene end by 1 base; junction bases not matched to a gene: 3. The CDR3 extends over 16 amino acids. The CDR3 loop is CASSLVVAGGTDTQYF. The CDR3 DNA sequence: TGTGCCAGCAGCTTGGTGGTAGCGGGAGGCACAGATACGCAGTATTTT. The full variable domain, with the rest looked up from reference TRBV5-8 and TRBJ2-3, is EAGVTQSPTHLIKTRGQQATLRCSPISGHTSVYWYQQALGLGLQFLLWYDEGEERNRGNFPPRFSGRQFPNYSSELNVNALELEDSALYLCASSLVVAGGTDTQYFGPGTRLTVL.

This clone has more than one count but fewer than ten. This chain links TRBV10-2 with TRBJ1-1; the D gene is possibly TRBD1 (6 bases). V lost 3 bases and J 5 bases, leaving 10 bases between the germline ends. CDR1 is WSHSY and CDR2 is SAAADI in the germline V gene. CDR3 size: 13 residues. The CDR3 coding sequence is TGCGCCAGCAGTGACCAACAGGGAACTGAAGCTTTCTTT. Translation gives CASSDQQGTEAFF.

The V call is TRBV19, the J call TRBJ2-1; D is ambiguous. CDR1 LNHDA and CDR2 SQIVND come from the germline V gene (reference sequence). This CDR3 has 14 amino acids. The germline V and J ends were trimmed by 3 bases and 0 bases, with 6 bases remaining between them. The CDR3 bases are TGTGCCAGTAGTATGGAGCGCTCCTACAATGAGCAGTTCTTC. Its translation is CASSMERSYNEQFF.

V is TRBV27 and J is TRBJ2-2; possible D gene TRBD1, 7 bases. V was clipped by 5 bases and J by 4 bases, with 14 bases between them. Per germline, CDR1 MNHEY and CDR2 SMNVEV (reference sequence). The CDR3 loop spans 15 amino acids. The CDR3 region has the DNA TGTGCCAGCAGTCAAGACAGGGAGGCCACCGGGGAGCTGTTTTTT. Translated: CASSQDREATGELFF.

This chain joins TRBV28 and TRBJ2-3; 7 bases line up with TRBD2. V was pared by 4 bases and J by 3 bases, with 16 bases of the junction left unmatched. Germline CDR1 and CDR2: MDHEN and SYDVKM. The length of the CDR3 is 18 residues. The CDR3 DNA is TGTGCCAGCAGTTCCCTTGAAAGGTTGCAAGCGGGGACAGATACGCAGTATTTT. It encodes CASSSLERLQAGTDTQYF.

V and J are TRBV5-6 and TRBJ2-4, with 9 bases identical to TRBD2. The CDR3 contains 15 residues. The trim removed 4 bases at V and 2 bases at J, leaving 4 bases unmatched. From germline, CDR1 is SGHDT and CDR2 YYEEEE. The CDR3 bases are TGTGCCAGCAGCGGCCTAGCGGGAACCAAAAACATTCAGTACTTC. The encoded protein is CASSGLAGTKNIQYF.

The rearrangement joins TRBV7-2 to TRBJ1-2; D is unresolved. Germline loops: CDR1 SGHTA, CDR2 FQGNSA. Trimming took off 5 bases at V and 14 bases at J, with 15 bases between the two ends. The CDR3 loop spans 11 amino acids. The CDR3: CASSTRPLETF. The DNA of the CDR3 is TGTGCCAGCAGCACTCGACCCCTAGAGACCTTC.

The genes are TRBV2 and TRBJ2-7; 10 nucleotides match TRBD1. V gave up 7 bases and J gave up 1 base; unmatched junction bases: 4. This CDR3 spans 14 amino acids. CDR1 and CDR2 (germline): SNHLY, FYNNEI. CDR3 sequence (DNA): TGTGCCAGCATGGGGACAGGGGTGTCCTACGAGCAGTACTTC. Translated, it gives CASMGTGVSYEQYF.

The V gene is TRBV6-5, the J gene TRBJ2-1; TRBD2 might be the D (6 bases). The V gene's germline CDR1 is MNHEY and CDR2 SVGAGI. Trimming left V 2 bases short and J 7 bases short, with 18 bases between. This CDR3 has 16 amino acids. The CDR3 DNA sequence: TGTGCCAGCAGTTACGACGCAGCAACGGGAGTGAATGAGCAGTTCTTC. This translates into CASSYDAATGVNEQFF.

The V call is TRBV6-1, the J call TRBJ2-3; 11 bases are a match to TRBD2. Germline lookup yields CDR1 MNHNS and CDR2 SASEGT. CDR3 length equals 16 residues. The junction had 5 bases not matched to a gene; V was cut back by 3 bases and J by 3 bases. CDR3 in amino acids: CASSDTGTSGTDTQYF. DNA of the CDR3: TGTGCCAGCAGTGACACCGGGACTAGCGGAACAGATACGCAGTATTTT.

The rearrangement uses TRBV14 and TRBJ2-2; tentative D call: TRBD2 (6 bases). CDR1 is SGHDN and CDR2 is FVKESK in the germline V gene. This CDR3 region has 15 residues. Trimming pared 1 base from V and 6 bases from J, leaving 12 bases between. Here the CDR3 reads CASSQARPGAGELFF. The CDR3 nucleotides read TGTGCCAGCAGCCAAGCGCGACCGGGGGCCGGGGAGCTGTTTTTT.

This clone appeared once. The rearrangement links TRBV3-1 (or the pseudogene TRBV3-2) to TRBJ2-1; 14 positions agree with TRBD2. The CDR3 has 18 amino acids. Per the germline V gene, CDR1 is LGHDT and CDR2 is YNNKEL (reference sequence). V trimming: 2 bases; J trimming: 0 bases; junction bases outside the gene matches: 3. The CDR3: CASSQRTSGRSSYNEQFF. In DNA, the CDR3 is TGTGCCAGCAGCCAAAGGACTAGCGGGAGGTCCTCCTACAATGAGCAGTTCTTC.

The chain employs TRBV15 and TRBJ2-1; D perhaps matches TRBD1 (7 bases). This CDR3 spans 13 amino acids. V lost 4 bases to trimming and J lost 7 bases, with 11 bases between them. Germline V gives CDR1 LNHNV, CDR2 YYDKDF (reference sequence). CDR3 sequence (DNA): TGTGCCACCAGCACAGCAGGGGGGAATGAGCAGTTCTTC. Its translation is CATSTAGGNEQFF.

The CDR3 DNA follows: TGTGCCAGCAGCCGGGGACAGAACAGCAATCAGCCCCAGCATTTT. It codes for CASSRGQNSNQPQHF. The rearrangement joins TRBV6-5 to TRBJ1-5, with TRBD1 matching over 7 bases. The trim removed 6 bases at V and 1 base at J, leaving 6 bases unmatched. CDR3 length equals 15 residues. In germline, CDR1 is MNHEY, CDR2 SVGAGI.

This chain links TRBV30 with TRBJ2-3; 10 bases agree with TRBD2. V shed 3 bases and J 1 base; nucleotides not matched to a gene: 4. CDR3 length: 15 residues. CDR1 is GTSNPN, CDR2 SVGIG, per germline (reference sequence). The CDR3 coding sequence is TGTGCCTGGAGGGTCCTAGCGGGGGGCACAGATACGCAGTATTTT. Translation: CAWRVLAGGTDTQYF.

The chain recombines TRBV13 with TRBJ2-1, with D perhaps TRBD2 (5 bases). The V gene's germline CDR1 is PRHDT and CDR2 FYEKMQ (reference sequence). Trimming cost V 3 bases and J 5 bases, with 14 bases left between them. The CDR3 is made up of 15 amino acids. The CDR3 reads CASSFRSERNNEQFF. The CDR3 region has the DNA TGTGCCAGCAGCTTTAGGTCCGAGCGGAACAATGAGCAGTTCTTC.

The CDR3 spells CASSPRQGTDTQYF. CDR3 sequence (DNA): TGTGCCAGCAGTCCCCGACAGGGAACAGATACGCAGTATTTT. The V gene is TRBV6-5, the J gene TRBJ2-3; the match to TRBD1 covers 7 bases. The CDR3 spans 14 residues. The J segment lost 3 bases and the V segment lost 5 bases, leaving 5 bases of the junction unmatched. The germline V gene encodes CDR1 MNHEY and CDR2 SVGAGI.

V is TRBV6-5 and J is TRBJ1-2; D is unresolved. Germline CDR1 and CDR2: MNHEY and SVGAGI. This CDR3 region has 13 residues. Between the trimmed V and J ends, which lost 0 bases and 5 bases, there was a span of 7 bases. The CDR3 DNA sequence: TGTGCCAGCAGTTACTCACGGGGATATGGCTACACCTTC. Encoded protein: CASSYSRGYGYTF.